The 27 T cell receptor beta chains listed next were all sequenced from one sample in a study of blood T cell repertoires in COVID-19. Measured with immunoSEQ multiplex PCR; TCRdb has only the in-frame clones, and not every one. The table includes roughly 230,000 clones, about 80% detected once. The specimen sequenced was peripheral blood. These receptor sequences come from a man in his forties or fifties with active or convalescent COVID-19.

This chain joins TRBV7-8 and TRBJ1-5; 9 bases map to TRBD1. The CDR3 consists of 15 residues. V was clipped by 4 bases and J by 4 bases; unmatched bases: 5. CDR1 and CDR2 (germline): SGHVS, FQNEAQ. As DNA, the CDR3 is TGTGCCAGCAGCTCCGGGACAGGGCCTAATCAGCCCCAGCATTTT. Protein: CASSSGTGPNQPQHF.

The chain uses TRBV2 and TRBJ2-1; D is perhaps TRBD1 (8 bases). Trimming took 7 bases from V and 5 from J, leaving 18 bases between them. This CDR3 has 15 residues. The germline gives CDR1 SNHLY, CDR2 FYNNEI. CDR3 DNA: TGTGCCAGCAAGAGCGGGACAGGAATTAACAATGAGCAGTTCTTC. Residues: CASKSGTGINNEQFF.

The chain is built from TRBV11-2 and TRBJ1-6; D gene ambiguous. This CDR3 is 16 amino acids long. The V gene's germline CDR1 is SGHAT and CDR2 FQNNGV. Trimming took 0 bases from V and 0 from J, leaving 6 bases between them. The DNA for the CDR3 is TGTGCCAGCAGCTTAGACCGGAGCTCCTATAATTCACCCCTCCACTTT. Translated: CASSLDRSSYNSPLHF. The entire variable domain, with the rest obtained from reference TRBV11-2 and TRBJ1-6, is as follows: EAGVAQSPRYKIIEKRQSVAFWCNPISGHATLYWYQQILGQGPKLLIQFQNNGVVDDSQLPKDRFSAERLKGVDSTLKIQPAKLEDSAVYLCASSLDRSSYNSPLHFGNGTRLTVT.

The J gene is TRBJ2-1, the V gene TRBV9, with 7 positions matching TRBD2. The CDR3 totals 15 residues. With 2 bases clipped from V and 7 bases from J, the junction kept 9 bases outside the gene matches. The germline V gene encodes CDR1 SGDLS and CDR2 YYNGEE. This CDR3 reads CASSVTSGVGNEQFF. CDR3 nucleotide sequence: TGTGCCAGCAGCGTTACCAGCGGGGTTGGAAATGAGCAGTTCTTC.

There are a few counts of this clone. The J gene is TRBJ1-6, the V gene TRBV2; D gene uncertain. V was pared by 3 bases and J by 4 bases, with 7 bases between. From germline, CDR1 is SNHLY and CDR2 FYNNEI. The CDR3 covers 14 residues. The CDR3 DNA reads TGTGCCAGCAGTGACAGAAGATATAATTCACCCCTCCACTTT. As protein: CASSDRRYNSPLHF. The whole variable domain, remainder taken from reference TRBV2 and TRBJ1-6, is EPEVTQTPSHQVTQMGQEVILRCVPISNHLYFYWYRQILGQKVEFLVSFYNNEISEKSEIFDDQFSVERPDGSNFTLKIRSTKLEDSAMYFCASSDRRYNSPLHFGNGTRLTVT.

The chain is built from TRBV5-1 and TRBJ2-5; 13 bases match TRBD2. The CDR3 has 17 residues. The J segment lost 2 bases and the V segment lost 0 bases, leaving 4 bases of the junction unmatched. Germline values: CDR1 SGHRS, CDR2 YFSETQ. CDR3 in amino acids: CASSLGGLAGLQETQYF. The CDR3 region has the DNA TGCGCCAGCAGCTTGGGGGGACTAGCGGGGTTACAAGAGACCCAGTACTTC. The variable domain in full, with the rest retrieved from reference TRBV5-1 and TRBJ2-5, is KAGVTQTPRYLIKTRGQQVTLSCSPISGHRSVSWYQQTPGQGLQFLFEYFSETQRNKGNFPGRFSGRQFSNSRSEMNVSTLELGDSALYLCASSLGGLAGLQETQYFGPGTRLLVL.

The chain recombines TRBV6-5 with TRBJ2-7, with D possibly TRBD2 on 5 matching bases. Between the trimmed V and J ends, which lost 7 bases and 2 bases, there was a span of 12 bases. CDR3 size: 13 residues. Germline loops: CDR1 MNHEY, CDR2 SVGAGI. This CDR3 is CASKRMSAYEQYF. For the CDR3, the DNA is TGTGCCAGCAAGCGGATGTCGGCCTACGAGCAGTACTTC.

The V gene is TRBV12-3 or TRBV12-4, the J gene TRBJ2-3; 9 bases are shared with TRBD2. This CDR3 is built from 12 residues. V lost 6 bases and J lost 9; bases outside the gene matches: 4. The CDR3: CASSLSGGTQYF. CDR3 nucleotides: TGTGCCAGCAGCCTTAGCGGGGGCACGCAGTATTTT.

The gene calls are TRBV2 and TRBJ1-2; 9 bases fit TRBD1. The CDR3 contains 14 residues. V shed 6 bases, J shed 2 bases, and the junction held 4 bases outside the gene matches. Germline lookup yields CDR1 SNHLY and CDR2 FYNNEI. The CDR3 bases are TGTGCCAGCAGGCTAGACAGGGGGAACTATGGCTACACCTTC. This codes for CASRLDRGNYGYTF.

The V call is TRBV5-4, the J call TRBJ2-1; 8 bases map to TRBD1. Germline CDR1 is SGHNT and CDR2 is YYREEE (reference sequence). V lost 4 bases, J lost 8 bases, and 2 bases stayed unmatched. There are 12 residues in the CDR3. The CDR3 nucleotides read TGTGCCAGCAGCCCACAGGGGGATGAGCAGTTCTTC. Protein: CASSPQGDEQFF.

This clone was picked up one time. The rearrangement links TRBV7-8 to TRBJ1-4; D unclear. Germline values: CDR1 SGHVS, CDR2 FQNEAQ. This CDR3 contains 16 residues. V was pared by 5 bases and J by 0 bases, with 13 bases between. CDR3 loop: CASSPRRSATNEKLFF. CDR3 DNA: TGTGCCAGCAGCCCCCGCAGGTCTGCAACTAATGAAAAACTGTTTTTT.

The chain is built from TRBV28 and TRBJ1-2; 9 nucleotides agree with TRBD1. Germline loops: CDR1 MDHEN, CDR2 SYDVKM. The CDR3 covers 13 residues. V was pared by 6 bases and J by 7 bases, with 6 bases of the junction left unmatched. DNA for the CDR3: TGTGCCAGCAGCACACAGGGGGCTGGTGGCTACACCTTC. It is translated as CASSTQGAGGYTF.

The chain's CDR3 is CASSEAATVGELFF. The CDR3 DNA reads as TGTGCCAGCAGTGAAGCAGCAACCGTGGGGGAGCTGTTTTTT. This chain links TRBV6-1 with TRBJ2-2, with D unclear. The CDR3 contains 14 residues. V was cut by 0 bases and J by 8 bases, with 10 bases left in between. The V gene's germline CDR1 is MNHNS and CDR2 SASEGT.

CDR3 coding DNA: TGTGCCAGCAGCTTATCGTCCAATGAGCAGTTCTTC. Its translation is CASSLSSNEQFF. V usage is TRBV7-3 and J usage is TRBJ2-1; D gene ambiguous. Looked up from germline, CDR1 is SGHTA and CDR2 is FQGTGA. V lost 2 bases and J lost 6, with 5 bases in between. The length of the CDR3 is 12 residues.

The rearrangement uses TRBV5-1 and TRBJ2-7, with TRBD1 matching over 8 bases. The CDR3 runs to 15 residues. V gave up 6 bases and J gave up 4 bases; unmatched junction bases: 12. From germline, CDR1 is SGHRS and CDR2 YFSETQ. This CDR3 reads CASTREAGGKYEQYF. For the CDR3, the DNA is TGCGCCAGCACCCGTGAGGCAGGGGGCAAATACGAGCAGTACTTC.

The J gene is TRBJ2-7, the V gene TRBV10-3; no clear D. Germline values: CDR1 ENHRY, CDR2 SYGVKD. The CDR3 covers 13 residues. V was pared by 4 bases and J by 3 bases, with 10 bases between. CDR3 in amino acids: CAISVAKNYEQYF. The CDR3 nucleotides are TGTGCCATCAGTGTGGCCAAAAACTACGAGCAGTACTTC.

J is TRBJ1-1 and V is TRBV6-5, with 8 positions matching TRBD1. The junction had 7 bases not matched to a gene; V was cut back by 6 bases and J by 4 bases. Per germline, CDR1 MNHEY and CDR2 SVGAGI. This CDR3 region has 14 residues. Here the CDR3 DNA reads TGTGCCAGCAGATTCCAGGGGGCTGTCACTGAAGCTTTCTTT. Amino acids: CASRFQGAVTEAFF.

The CDR3 bases are TGTGCCAGCAGCTTAGCAAGGGGTAGGCAAGAGACCCAGTACTTC. This codes for CASSLARGRQETQYF. This chain connects TRBV7-6 to TRBJ2-5; D perhaps matches TRBD1 (5 bases). The germline V gene encodes CDR1 SGHVS and CDR2 FNYEAQ. This CDR3 has 15 amino acids. V was pared by 0 bases and J by 2 bases, with 10 bases between.

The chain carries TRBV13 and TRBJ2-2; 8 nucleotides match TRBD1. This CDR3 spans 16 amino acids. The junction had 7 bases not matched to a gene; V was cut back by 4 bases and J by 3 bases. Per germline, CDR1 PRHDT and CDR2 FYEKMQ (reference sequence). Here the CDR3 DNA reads TGTGCCAGCAGCTCGACAGGGGAATTTGACACCGGGGAGCTGTTTTTT. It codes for CASSSTGEFDTGELFF.

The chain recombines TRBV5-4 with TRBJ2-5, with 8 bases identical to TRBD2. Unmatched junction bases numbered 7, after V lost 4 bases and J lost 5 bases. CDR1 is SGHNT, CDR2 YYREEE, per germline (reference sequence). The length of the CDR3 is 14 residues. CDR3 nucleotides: TGTGCCAGCAGCCGGGGGGGCCGGGGGGAGACCCAGTACTTC. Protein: CASSRGGRGETQYF.

The DNA of the CDR3 is TGCGCCAGCAGCCAAGCGGGCAGGGGGTACGGCTACACCTTC. The encoded protein is CASSQAGRGYGYTF. This chain links TRBV4-3 with TRBJ1-2; 7 bases fit TRBD1. Per the germline V gene, CDR1 is LGHNA and CDR2 is YSLEER. V gave up 1 base and J gave up 8 bases; unmatched junction bases: 7. The CDR3 sequence is 14 residues long.

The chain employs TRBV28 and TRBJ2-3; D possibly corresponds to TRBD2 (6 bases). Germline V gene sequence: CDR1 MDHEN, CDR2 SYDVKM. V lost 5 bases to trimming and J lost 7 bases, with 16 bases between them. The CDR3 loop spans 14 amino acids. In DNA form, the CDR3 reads TGTGCCAGCAGTCCGGACTACACCCGTTATACGCAGTATTTT. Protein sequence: CASSPDYTRYTQYF.

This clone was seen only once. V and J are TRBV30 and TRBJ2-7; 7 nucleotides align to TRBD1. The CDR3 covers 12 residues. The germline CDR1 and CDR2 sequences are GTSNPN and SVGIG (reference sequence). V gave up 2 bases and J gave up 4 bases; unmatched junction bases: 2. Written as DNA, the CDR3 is TGTGCCTGGAGTCACAGGGGATACGAGCAGTACTTC. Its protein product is CAWSHRGYEQYF.

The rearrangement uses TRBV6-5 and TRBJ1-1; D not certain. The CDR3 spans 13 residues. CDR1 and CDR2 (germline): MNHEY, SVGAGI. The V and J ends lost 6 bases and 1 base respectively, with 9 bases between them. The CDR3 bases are TGTGCCAGCAGGAGGGTTGAGAACACTGAAGCTTTCTTT. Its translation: CASRRVENTEAFF.

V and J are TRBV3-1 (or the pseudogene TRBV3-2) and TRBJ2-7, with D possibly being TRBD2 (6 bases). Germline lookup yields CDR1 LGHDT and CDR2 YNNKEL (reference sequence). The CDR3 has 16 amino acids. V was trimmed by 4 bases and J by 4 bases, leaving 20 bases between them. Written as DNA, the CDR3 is TGTGCCAGCAGCCCCCGGGAGCCAACTTCCACTTACGAGCAGTACTTC. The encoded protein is CASSPREPTSTYEQYF.

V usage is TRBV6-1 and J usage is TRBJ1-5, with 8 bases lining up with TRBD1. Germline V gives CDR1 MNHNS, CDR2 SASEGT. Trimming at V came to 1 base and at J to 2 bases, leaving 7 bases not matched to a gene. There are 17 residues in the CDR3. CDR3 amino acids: CASSEVGRGLGNQPQHF. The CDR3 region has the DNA TGTGCCAGCAGTGAAGTAGGCAGGGGGCTCGGCAATCAGCCCCAGCATTTT.

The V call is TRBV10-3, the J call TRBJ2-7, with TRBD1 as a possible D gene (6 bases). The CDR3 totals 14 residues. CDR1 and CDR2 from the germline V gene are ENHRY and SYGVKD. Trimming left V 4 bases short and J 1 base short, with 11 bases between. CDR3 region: CAISGTRGSYEQYF. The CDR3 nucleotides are TGTGCCATCAGTGGGACAAGGGGGTCCTACGAGCAGTACTTC.